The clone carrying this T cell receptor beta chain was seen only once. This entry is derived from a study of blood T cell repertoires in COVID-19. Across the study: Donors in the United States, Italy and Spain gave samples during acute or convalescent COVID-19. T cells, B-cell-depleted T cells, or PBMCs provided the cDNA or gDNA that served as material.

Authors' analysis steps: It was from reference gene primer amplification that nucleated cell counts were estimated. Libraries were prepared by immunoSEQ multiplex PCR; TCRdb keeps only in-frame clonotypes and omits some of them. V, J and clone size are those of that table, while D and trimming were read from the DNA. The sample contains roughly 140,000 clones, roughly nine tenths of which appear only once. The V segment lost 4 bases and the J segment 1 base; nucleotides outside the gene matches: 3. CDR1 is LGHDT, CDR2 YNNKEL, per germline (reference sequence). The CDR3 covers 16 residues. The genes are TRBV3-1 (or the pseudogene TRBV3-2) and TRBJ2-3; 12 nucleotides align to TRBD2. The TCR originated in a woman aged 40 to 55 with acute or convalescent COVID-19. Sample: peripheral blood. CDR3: CASSLRLAGGTDTQYF. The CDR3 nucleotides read TGTGCCAGCAGCCTTCGACTAGCGGGGGGCACAGATACGCAGTATTTT.